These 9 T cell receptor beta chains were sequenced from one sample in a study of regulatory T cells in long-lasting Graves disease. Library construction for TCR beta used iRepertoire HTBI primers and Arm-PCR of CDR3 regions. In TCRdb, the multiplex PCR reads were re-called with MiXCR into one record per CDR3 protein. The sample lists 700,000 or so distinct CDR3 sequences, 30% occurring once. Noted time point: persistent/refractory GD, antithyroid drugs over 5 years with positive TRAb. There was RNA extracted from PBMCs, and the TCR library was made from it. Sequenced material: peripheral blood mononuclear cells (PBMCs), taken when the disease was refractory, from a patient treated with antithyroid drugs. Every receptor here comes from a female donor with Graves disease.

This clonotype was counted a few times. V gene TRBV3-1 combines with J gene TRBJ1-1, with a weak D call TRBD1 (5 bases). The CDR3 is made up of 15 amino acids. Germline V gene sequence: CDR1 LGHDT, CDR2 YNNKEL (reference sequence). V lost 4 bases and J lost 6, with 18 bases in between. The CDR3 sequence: CASSPHQRRGPEAFF. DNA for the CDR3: TGTGCCAGCAGCCCTCACCAAAGACGGGGCCCTGAAGCTTTCTTT.

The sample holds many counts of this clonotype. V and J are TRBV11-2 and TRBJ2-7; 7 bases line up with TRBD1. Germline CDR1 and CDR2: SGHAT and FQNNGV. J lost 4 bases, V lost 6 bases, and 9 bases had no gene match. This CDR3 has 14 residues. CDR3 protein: CASRRDRAAYEQYF. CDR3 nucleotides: TGTGCCAGCAGACGAGACAGGGCGGCGTACGAGCAGTACTTC.

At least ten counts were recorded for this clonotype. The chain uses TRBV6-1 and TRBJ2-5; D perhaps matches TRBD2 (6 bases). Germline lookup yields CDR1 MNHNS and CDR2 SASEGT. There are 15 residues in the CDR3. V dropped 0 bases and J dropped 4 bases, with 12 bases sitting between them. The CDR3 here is CASSEAGLARETQYF. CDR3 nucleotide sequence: TGTGCCAGCAGTGAAGCGGGTCTAGCGAGAGAGACCCAGTACTTC.

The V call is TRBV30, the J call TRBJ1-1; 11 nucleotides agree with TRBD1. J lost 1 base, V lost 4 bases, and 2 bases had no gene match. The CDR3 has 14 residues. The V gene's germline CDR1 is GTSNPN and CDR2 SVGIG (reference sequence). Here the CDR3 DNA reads TGTGCCTGGACGGGACAGGGGGGGAACACTGAAGCTTTCTTT. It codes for CAWTGQGGNTEAFF.

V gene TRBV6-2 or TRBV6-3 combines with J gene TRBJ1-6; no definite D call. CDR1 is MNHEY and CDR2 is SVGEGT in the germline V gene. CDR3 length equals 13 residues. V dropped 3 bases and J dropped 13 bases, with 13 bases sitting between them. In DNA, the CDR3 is TGTGCCAGCAGTTATTCCTCCTTGGGGCCCCTCCACTTT. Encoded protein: CASSYSSLGPLHF.

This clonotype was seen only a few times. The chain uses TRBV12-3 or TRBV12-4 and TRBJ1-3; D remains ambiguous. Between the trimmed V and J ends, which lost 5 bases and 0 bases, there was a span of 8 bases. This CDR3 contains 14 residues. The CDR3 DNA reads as TGTGCCAGCAGTATCCCCAGCTCTGGAAACACCATATATTTT. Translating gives CASSIPSSGNTIYF.

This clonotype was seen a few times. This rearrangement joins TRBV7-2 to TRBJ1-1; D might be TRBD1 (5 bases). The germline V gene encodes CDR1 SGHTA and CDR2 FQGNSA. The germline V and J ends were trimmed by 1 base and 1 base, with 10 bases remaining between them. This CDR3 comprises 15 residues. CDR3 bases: TGTGCCAGCAGCTTAGTCCCAGGGTCGAACACTGAAGCTTTCTTT. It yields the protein CASSLVPGSNTEAFF.

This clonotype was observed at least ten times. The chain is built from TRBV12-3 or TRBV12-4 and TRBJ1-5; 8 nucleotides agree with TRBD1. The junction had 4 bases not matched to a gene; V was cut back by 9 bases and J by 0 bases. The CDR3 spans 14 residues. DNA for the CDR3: TGTGCCAGTTCGACAGGGGTTAGCAATCAGCCCCAGCATTTT. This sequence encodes CASSTGVSNQPQHF.

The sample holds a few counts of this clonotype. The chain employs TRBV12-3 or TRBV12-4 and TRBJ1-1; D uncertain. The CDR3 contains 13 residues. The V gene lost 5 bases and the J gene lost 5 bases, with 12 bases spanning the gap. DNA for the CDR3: TGTGCCAGCAGTCCGATCGTGGGGACTGAAGCTTTCTTT. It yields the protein CASSPIVGTEAFF.